These 17 T cell receptor beta chains share one sample of origin, sequenced in a study of radiotherapy plus CTLA-4 blockade in lung cancer. The method was immunoSEQ multiplex PCR; TCRdb's version includes in-frame clones alone and lacks a portion of them. Counted here are roughly 30,000 clones, about 81% occurring once; the ten biggest clones make up around 24%. The material sequenced was peripheral blood, taken from a patient treated with radiotherapy plus ipilimumab. The source is a human donor with non-small cell lung cancer that progressed on radiotherapy plus ipilimumab.

This rearrangement joins TRBV6-5 to TRBJ1-2; 9 bases align to TRBD1. With V trimmed by 4 bases and J by 2 bases, 5 bases remained unmatched. Germline CDR1 and CDR2: MNHEY and SVGAGI. This CDR3 comprises 15 residues. The CDR3 spells CASSSRDRVNYGYTF. The DNA for the CDR3 is TGTGCCAGCAGTTCCCGGGACAGGGTAAACTATGGCTACACCTTC.

The chain joins TRBV10-2 to TRBJ1-1, with 8 positions matching TRBD1. The CDR3 has 12 residues. Germline lookup yields CDR1 WSHSY and CDR2 SAAADI. J lost 9 bases, V lost 4 bases, and 4 bases had no gene match. The CDR3, as DNA: TGCGCCAGCAGTGCCCAGGGGGCGAAAGCTTTCTTT. It specifies CASSAQGAKAFF.

This sequence joins TRBV5-3 and TRBJ1-5; D is unresolved. TRBV5-3 is annotated as an ORF whose role is uncertain. The CDR3 loop spans 12 amino acids. V dropped 4 bases and J dropped 4 bases, with 6 bases sitting between them. The CDR3 sequence is CARSQTNQPQHF. Written as DNA, the CDR3 is TGTGCCAGAAGCCAGACTAATCAGCCCCAGCATTTT.

V gene TRBV5-1 combines with J gene TRBJ1-1; 9 nucleotides line up with TRBD1. Trimming at V came to 6 bases and at J to 4 bases, leaving 7 bases not matched to a gene. This CDR3 has 14 residues. The germline V gene has CDR1 SGHRS and CDR2 YFSETQ. This CDR3 is CASTLTGGVTEAFF. The CDR3 DNA follows: TGCGCCAGCACCCTGACAGGGGGAGTCACTGAAGCTTTCTTT.

V is TRBV4-1 and J is TRBJ1-4, with 11 positions matching TRBD1. CDR3 length: 17 amino acids. Trimming at V came to 2 bases and at J to 2 bases, leaving 4 bases not matched to a gene. Germline CDR1 MGHRA, CDR2 YSYEKL. The CDR3 bases are TGCGCCAGCAGCCAACTCGGACAGGGGGCCACTAATGAAAAACTGTTTTTT. The encoded protein is CASSQLGQGATNEKLFF.

The chain recombines TRBV27 with TRBJ2-7; the D gene is possibly TRBD2 (5 bases). V was pared by 6 bases and J by 4 bases, with 25 bases between. There are 17 residues in the CDR3. The germline gives CDR1 MNHEY, CDR2 SMNVEV (reference sequence). CDR3 nucleotide sequence: TGTGCCAGCAGCCAGAAAGGGAGCGGACTTGGGGATTACGAGCAGTACTTC. Protein sequence: CASSQKGSGLGDYEQYF.

The J gene is TRBJ2-5, the V gene TRBV6-1; 7 nucleotides match TRBD1. With the DNA end fitting TRBJ2-7 better, the J assignment may be wrong. CDR1 is MNHNS and CDR2 is SASEGT in the germline V gene. The CDR3 runs to 15 residues. CDR3 bases: TGTGCCAGCAGTGTTCTGGGACAGAGCTCCTACGAGCAGTACTTC. Its translation: CASSVLGQSSYEQYF.

The chain employs TRBV6-6 and TRBJ2-5; possibly TRBD1 for D (6 bases). The J call may be faulty, since TRBJ2-7 better matches the DNA end. The CDR3 is made up of 14 amino acids. The germline V gene has CDR1 MNHNY and CDR2 SVGAGI (reference sequence). The CDR3 reads CASSQDRGVYEQYF. CDR3 nucleotide sequence: TGTGCCAGCAGTCAGGACAGAGGAGTCTACGAGCAGTACTTC.

The chain couples TRBV7-2 to TRBJ2-1, with 7 positions matching TRBD2. Germline loops: CDR1 SGHTA, CDR2 FQGNSA. The junction had 5 bases not matched to a gene; V was cut back by 4 bases and J by 2 bases. The CDR3 length is 15 residues. DNA of the CDR3: TGTGCCAGCAGCTCCGTGGGGGGGACCTACAATGAGCAGTTCTTC. It specifies CASSSVGGTYNEQFF.

This sequence joins TRBV19 and TRBJ1-6; D is perhaps TRBD1 (6 bases). The CDR3 runs 15 residues. Germline CDR1 and CDR2: LNHDA and SQIVND (reference sequence). Trimming left V 1 base short and J 5 bases short, with 9 bases between. DNA for the CDR3: TGTGCCAGTAGTATAGGACAGGTTAATAATTCACCCCTCCACTTT. The encoded protein is CASSIGQVNNSPLHF.

This clone was seen only once. The chain couples TRBV7-9 to TRBJ2-1; tentatively, D is TRBD2 (6 bases). Germline assignment: CDR1 SEHNR and CDR2 FQNEAQ (reference sequence). The V end lost 6 bases, the J end lost 0 bases, and 12 bases lay between the germline ends. This CDR3 comprises 15 residues. The CDR3 protein is CASRIVGSSYNEQFF. CDR3 nucleotide sequence: TGTGCCAGCAGAATTGTCGGGAGCTCCTACAATGAGCAGTTCTTC.

This chain links TRBV14 with TRBJ1-2; 7 positions agree with TRBD1. CDR3 length equals 13 residues. The V gene end was trimmed by 3 bases and the J gene end by 8 bases; junction bases not matched to a gene: 6. Germline V gives CDR1 SGHDN, CDR2 FVKESK. The CDR3 reads CASSQYRGDGYTF. DNA of the CDR3: TGTGCCAGCAGCCAGTACAGGGGTGACGGCTACACCTTC.

The V gene is TRBV12-5, the J gene TRBJ1-5, with TRBD1 as a possible D gene (6 bases). The CDR3 totals 15 residues. CDR1 is LGHNT and CDR2 is FRNRAP in the germline V gene. V was clipped by 1 base and J by 6 bases, with 13 bases between them. The CDR3 spells CASGLDGGLGQPQHF. Written as DNA, the CDR3 is TGTGCTAGTGGTTTGGACGGGGGGCTAGGTCAGCCCCAGCATTTT.

This clone was seen just once. This chain connects TRBV6-1 to TRBJ1-1; D ambiguous. From germline, CDR1 is MNHNS and CDR2 SASEGT. This CDR3 has 12 residues. V was clipped by 6 bases and J by 1 base, with 6 bases between them. CDR3 in amino acids: CASSPKNTEAFF. CDR3 nucleotides: TGTGCCAGCAGCCCCAAGAACACTGAAGCTTTCTTT.

This sequence joins TRBV2 and TRBJ2-3, with TRBD2 as a possible D gene (5 bases). This CDR3 spans 15 amino acids. Trimming pared 7 bases from V and 4 bases from J, leaving 18 bases between. Germline V gene sequence: CDR1 SNHLY, CDR2 FYNNEI. The CDR3 is CASILLGSVADTQYF. The CDR3 bases are TGTGCCAGCATCCTACTTGGGAGTGTGGCAGATACGCAGTATTTT.

This chain connects TRBV19 to TRBJ1-5, with D possibly matching TRBD1 (6 bases). This CDR3 has 14 residues. Germline V lookup: CDR1 LNHDA, CDR2 SQIVND (reference sequence). The V end was cut by 10 bases, the J end by 0 bases, with 13 bases between. The CDR3 DNA follows: TGTGCCACCGGAACAGGGTATAGCAATCAGCCCCAGCATTTT. This translates into CATGTGYSNQPQHF.

V usage is TRBV5-1 and J usage is TRBJ1-4, with 7 bases lining up with TRBD1. CDR3 length: 16 residues. Germline V gene data show CDR1 as SGHRS and CDR2 as YFSETQ. Trimming at V came to 0 bases and at J to 8 bases, leaving 10 bases not matched to a gene. DNA of the CDR3: TGCGCCAGCAGCTTGGCCGGGACAGCCTATAGAGAAAAACTGTTTTTT. It encodes CASSLAGTAYREKLFF.